Listed here are 16 T cell receptor beta chains from one sample, sequenced in a study of blood T cell repertoires in COVID-19 (dated by TCRdb to 2020 to 2021). The receptor library was made with the immunoSEQ multiplex PCR assay. The table was pulled from immuneACCESS by TCRdb, which kept in-frame rearrangements only. Such tables lose some clones; where checked, under half of the loss comes from unresolved V genes, and the rest has no known cause. The sample table shows 98,000 or so clones, and around 64% are seen once. The top ten hold less than 2% of the sample. Source material: peripheral blood. Every receptor here comes from a woman aged 35 to 49 with acute or convalescent COVID-19.

The rearrangement uses TRBV9 and TRBJ2-3; 7 bases match TRBD2. Trimming took 6 bases from V and 5 from J; bases not matched to a gene: 12. In germline, CDR1 is SGDLS, CDR2 YYNGEE. The CDR3 has 15 amino acids. This chain's CDR3 is CASTGIGGGKDTQYF. In DNA, the CDR3 is TGTGCCAGCACCGGAATTGGCGGGGGAAAAGATACGCAGTATTTT. Drawing the rest from reference TRBV9 and TRBJ2-3, the complete variable domain is DSGVTQTPKHLITATGQRVTLRCSPRSGDLSVYWYQQSLDQGLQFLIQYYNGEERAKGNILERFSAQQFPDLHSELNLSSLELGDSALYFCASTGIGGGKDTQYFGPGTRLTVL.

The chain employs TRBV19 and TRBJ1-4, with 7 bases fitting TRBD1. V was clipped by 4 bases and J by 3 bases; unmatched bases: 5. The V gene's germline CDR1 is LNHDA and CDR2 SQIVND (reference sequence). There are 15 residues in the CDR3. The CDR3 sequence: CASSTPGQSNEKLFF. In nucleotides, the CDR3 is TGTGCCAGTAGTACCCCGGGACAGTCTAATGAAAAACTGTTTTTT.

In its sample, this clone was seen a few times. The chain employs TRBV6-5 and TRBJ1-2; D gene ambiguous. The germline V gene encodes CDR1 MNHEY and CDR2 SVGAGI. The CDR3 totals 12 residues. The V end was cut by 6 bases, the J end by 2 bases, with 7 bases between. CDR3 sequence (DNA): TGTGCCAGCAGGCTCTACAACTATGGCTACACCTTC. It translates to CASRLYNYGYTF.

The chain combines TRBV28 with TRBJ1-1; D is possibly TRBD1 (6 bases). CDR3 length equals 14 residues. The ends were cut back, 7 bases at V and 5 bases at J, with 17 bases in the middle. Germline-derived CDR1 and CDR2 are MDHEN and SYDVKM. The CDR3, as DNA: TGTGCCAGCACCCTAGGGGGGGTTGGTACTGAAGCTTTCTTT. Its protein product is CASTLGGVGTEAFF. Full variable domain (remainder filled in from reference TRBV28 and TRBJ1-1): DVKVTQSSRYLVKRTGEKVFLECVQDMDHENMFWYRQDPGLGLRLIYFSYDVKMKEKGDIPEGYSVSREKKERFSLILESASTNQTSMYLCASTLGGVGTEAFFGQGTRLTVV.

This clone appeared a few times. V is TRBV28 and J is TRBJ1-5; 8 bases map to TRBD1. Germline V gene lookup returns CDR1 MDHEN and CDR2 SYDVKM. Trimming cost V 4 bases and J 6 bases; bases outside gene matches: 8. The length of the CDR3 is 15 residues. CDR3 amino acids: CASSSPGTGSQPQHF. CDR3 in DNA: TGTGCCAGCAGTTCCCCCGGGACAGGCTCTCAGCCCCAGCATTTT.

The V call is TRBV7-2, the J call TRBJ1-5; D not certain. Germline V gives CDR1 SGHTA, CDR2 FQGNSA. Trimming left V 4 bases short and J 4 bases short, with 5 bases between. This CDR3 contains 12 residues. CDR3 coding DNA: TGTGCCAGCAGCTCCCCTAATCAGCCCCAGCATTTT. Translated, it gives CASSSPNQPQHF.

The table lists this clone with a count of one. The J gene is TRBJ2-3, the V gene TRBV29-1, with D possibly matching TRBD1 (6 bases). This CDR3 region has 14 residues. V shed 7 bases and J shed 0 bases, with 14 bases lying between them. Germline CDR1 and CDR2: SQVTM and ANQGSEA. DNA of the CDR3: TGCAGCGGCCAGGGGAAGGGGAGCACAGATACGCAGTATTTT. Residues: CSGQGKGSTDTQYF.

The chain combines TRBV5-6 with TRBJ1-2; 9 bases match TRBD1. This CDR3 is built from 15 residues. Germline values: CDR1 SGHDT, CDR2 YYEEEE. The V and J ends lost 4 bases and 4 bases, in that order; junction bases with no gene match: 8. CDR3 sequence reads: CASSPWTGESYGYTF. CDR3 nucleotides: TGTGCCAGCAGCCCCTGGACAGGGGAAAGCTATGGCTACACCTTC.

The chain is built from TRBV2 and TRBJ2-1, with TRBD1 identical over 7 bases. With V trimmed by 3 bases and J by 6 bases, 5 bases remained unmatched. Per germline, CDR1 SNHLY and CDR2 FYNNEI. The CDR3 runs to 14 residues. The CDR3 DNA reads TGTGCCAGCAGTGAGGACAGGTCGGCCAATGAGCAGTTCTTC. Encoded protein: CASSEDRSANEQFF. The full variable domain, rest sourced from reference TRBV2 and TRBJ2-1, is EPEVTQTPSHQVTQMGQEVILRCVPISNHLYFYWYRQILGQKVEFLVSFYNNEISEKSEIFDDQFSVERPDGSNFTLKIRSTKLEDSAMYFCASSEDRSANEQFFGPGTRLTVL.

The genes are TRBV5-5 and TRBJ1-4; the match to TRBD1 covers 8 bases. The CDR3 is 17 residues long. The ends lost 4 bases at V and 8 bases at J; junction bases unmatched: 16. From germline, CDR1 is SGHKS and CDR2 YYEKEE (reference sequence). CDR3 sequence reads: CASSPTGERVAGEKLFF. The CDR3 nucleotides read TGTGCCAGCAGCCCGACAGGGGAGAGGGTGGCGGGGGAAAAACTGTTTTTT.

The gene calls are TRBV11-2 and TRBJ2-3, with 8 positions matching TRBD2. The V segment lost 3 bases and the J segment 1 base; nucleotides outside the gene matches: 3. The CDR3 is 15 residues long. The V gene's germline CDR1 is SGHAT and CDR2 FQNNGV. This chain's CDR3 is CASSFTGGGTDTQYF. CDR3 in DNA: TGTGCCAGCAGCTTTACGGGGGGGGGCACAGATACGCAGTATTTT.

The chain combines TRBV28 with TRBJ1-5, with D hard to call. Germline lookup yields CDR1 MDHEN and CDR2 SYDVKM. V lost 2 bases and J 5 bases, leaving 10 bases between the germline ends. CDR3 length: 14 amino acids. The CDR3 DNA reads TGTGCCAGCAGTTTAGGCTCGGGATATCAGCCCCAGCATTTT. It encodes CASSLGSGYQPQHF.

This clone was seen a few times. The V and J genes are TRBV7-9 and TRBJ1-3; a possible D gene is TRBD1 (5 bases). The length of the CDR3 is 14 residues. Germline CDR1 reads SEHNR; CDR2 reads FQNEAQ (reference sequence). V was cut by 6 bases and J by 1 base, with 10 bases left in between. The CDR3 coding sequence is TGTGCCAGCAGTTATACAGGATCTGGAAACACCATATATTTT. Its translation is CASSYTGSGNTIYF.

This chain links TRBV11-2 with TRBJ1-3, with 11 bases aligning to TRBD1. The CDR3 is 17 residues long. From germline, CDR1 is SGHAT and CDR2 FQNNGV. J was trimmed by 8 bases and V by 1 base; bases with no gene match: 10. The CDR3 DNA reads as TGTGCCAGCAGCTTAGCGGGCGCCGGGACAGGGGGGTACACCATATATTTT. This sequence encodes CASSLAGAGTGGYTIYF.

This chain links TRBV5-1 with TRBJ2-1; TRBD1 matches 7 bases. The CDR3 runs to 16 residues. The germline gives CDR1 SGHRS, CDR2 YFSETQ. After removal of 0 bases from V and 3 bases from J, the junction contained 6 bases not matched to a gene. This CDR3 reads CASSLVRDSFYNEQFF. Here the CDR3 DNA reads TGCGCCAGCAGCTTGGTCCGGGACAGTTTCTACAATGAGCAGTTCTTC. Complete variable domain (other parts from reference TRBV5-1 and TRBJ2-1): KAGVTQTPRYLIKTRGQQVTLSCSPISGHRSVSWYQQTPGQGLQFLFEYFSETQRNKGNFPGRFSGRQFSNSRSEMNVSTLELGDSALYLCASSLVRDSFYNEQFFGPGTRLTVL.

This chain connects TRBV5-1 to TRBJ2-2; weak D call: TRBD1 (5 bases). V was pared by 0 bases and J by 1 base, with 7 bases between. The CDR3 consists of 15 residues. Looked up from germline, CDR1 is SGHRS and CDR2 is YFSETQ. The CDR3 bases are TGCGCCAGCAGCTTGGCCGGACAGAACACCGGGGAGCTGTTTTTT. Translated: CASSLAGQNTGELFF.